Presented here are 27 T cell receptor beta chains from one specimen sequenced in a study of T cells after yellow fever vaccination. TCRdb independently ran MiXCR on the 5' RACE reads; one entry per CDR3 protein. The repertoire has 55,000 to 70,000 distinct CDR3 sequences, less than 8.5% of them found once; the top ten carry 30% to 45%. Sample: CD8+ T cells sorted from PBMCs, taken more than 35 days after the first yellow fever vaccination. These receptors all come from a man between 18 and 35 years old who received the YFV17D yellow fever vaccine.

V is TRBV9 and J is TRBJ2-6, with D unclear. CDR1 is SGDLS and CDR2 is YYNGEE in the germline V gene. V lost 3 bases, J lost 5 bases, and 9 bases lay in between. The CDR3 length is 14 residues. Written as DNA, the CDR3 is TGTGCCAGCAGCGCCCTCGAGTGGGCCAACGTCCTGACTTTC. Protein sequence: CASSALEWANVLTF.

This clonotype has at least ten counts. The rearrangement joins TRBV7-3 to TRBJ2-3; TRBD2 agrees at 11 bases. The V segment lost 4 bases and the J segment 4 bases; nucleotides outside the gene matches: 4. Germline CDR1 reads SGHTA; CDR2 reads FQGTGA. The CDR3 length is 15 residues. In nucleotides, the CDR3 is TGTGCCAGCAGCTCTAGCGGGGGGACGGCAGATACGCAGTATTTT. Translation gives CASSSSGGTADTQYF.

This clonotype was counted ten times or more. The V and J genes are TRBV29-1 and TRBJ2-3; TRBD2 matches 7 bases. Germline assignment: CDR1 SQVTM and CDR2 ANQGSEA. The length of the CDR3 is 15 residues. Unmatched junction bases numbered 6, after V lost 3 bases and J lost 0 bases. The CDR3 is CSVEAGRGSTDTQYF. The CDR3 nucleotides are TGCAGCGTTGAGGCGGGGAGGGGTAGCACAGATACGCAGTATTTT.

V is TRBV29-1 and J is TRBJ2-3; the match to TRBD2 covers 7 bases. This CDR3 is 14 amino acids long. V was clipped by 5 bases and J by 1 base; unmatched bases: 6. CDR1 and CDR2 (germline): SQVTM, ANQGSEA. This CDR3 is CSVLTSTGTDTQYF. The CDR3 DNA sequence: TGCAGCGTTTTGACTAGCACTGGCACAGATACGCAGTATTTT.

This clonotype was observed at least ten times. This rearrangement joins TRBV20-1 to TRBJ2-4, with D possibly matching TRBD1 (5 bases). This CDR3 has 13 residues. The germline V gene has CDR1 DFQATT and CDR2 SNEGSKA (reference sequence). Trimming took 7 bases from V and 12 from J, leaving 22 bases between them. This CDR3 reads CSVWGPQSTGQYF. CDR3 nucleotide sequence: TGCAGTGTCTGGGGCCCCCAGAGCACGGGTCAGTACTTC.

The chain has TRBV7-6 and TRBJ2-2; TRBD2 aligns across 10 bases. V gave up 0 bases and J gave up 5 bases; unmatched junction bases: 9. The CDR3 sequence is 18 residues long. CDR1 SGHVS and CDR2 FNYEAQ come from the germline V gene. The CDR3 DNA reads as TGTGCCAGCAGCTTAGCGCTTACCAGCGGGGGGGATACCGGGGAGCTGTTTTTT. As protein: CASSLALTSGGDTGELFF.

The chain recombines TRBV5-1 with TRBJ1-6, with D perhaps matching TRBD1 (5 bases). V was cut by 0 bases and J by 9 bases, with 7 bases left in between. The CDR3 runs 13 residues. Germline-derived CDR1 and CDR2 are SGHRS and YFSETQ. The chain's CDR3 is CASSLEGVSPLHF. The CDR3 nucleotides are TGCGCCAGCAGCTTGGAAGGGGTTTCACCCCTCCACTTT.

This clonotype has a count of ten or more. The chain combines TRBV12-3 or TRBV12-4 with TRBJ2-5; the D gene is possibly TRBD1 (5 bases). V was shortened by 4 bases and J by 5 bases, with 14 bases between the two germline ends. The CDR3 runs 14 residues. Here the CDR3 reads CASSSVGPGETQYF. CDR3 sequence (DNA): TGTGCCAGCAGTTCTGTGGGGCCCGGGGAGACCCAGTACTTC.

This clonotype was detected ten times or more. This chain joins TRBV2 and TRBJ1-2, with unresolved D. This CDR3 has 16 amino acids. The germline gives CDR1 SNHLY, CDR2 FYNNEI. V lost 3 bases and J lost 4, with 18 bases in between. The CDR3 bases are TGTGCCAGCAGTGAGGGTCGGGAAAATCCGAGCTATGGCTACACCTTC. It yields the protein CASSEGRENPSYGYTF.

The V and J genes are TRBV6-5 and TRBJ1-1; D gene unclear. Germline-derived CDR1 and CDR2 are MNHEY and SVGAGI. This CDR3 has 13 residues. V lost 4 bases, J lost 9 bases, and 15 bases lay in between. The CDR3 region has the DNA TGTGCCAGCAGTTTCGACACGATTAAAAAAGCTTTCTTT. Translation gives CASSFDTIKKAFF.

The sample holds many counts of this clonotype. The rearrangement links TRBV20-1 to TRBJ2-1; a possible D gene is TRBD2 (6 bases). The V and J ends lost 6 bases and 4 bases respectively, with 16 bases between them. Germline values: CDR1 DFQATT, CDR2 SNEGSKA (reference sequence). The CDR3 covers 14 residues. CDR3 sequence reads: CSARAGGEYNEQFF. The CDR3 bases are TGCAGTGCCCGAGCCGGGGGAGAATACAATGAGCAGTTCTTC.

Concerning this clonotype: A much larger clone sits a single nucleotide away, making a read error possible. V gene TRBV10-3 combines with J gene TRBJ2-2, with a weak D call TRBD1 (6 bases). From germline, CDR1 is ENHRY and CDR2 SYGVKD. The CDR3 runs 17 residues. Trimming cost V 5 bases and J 0 bases, with 16 bases left between them. CDR3 in DNA: TGTGCCATCAGTCTCGACCCGGACAGCCCGAACACCGGGGAGCTGTTTTTT. This translates into CAISLDPDSPNTGELFF.

The rearrangement uses TRBV18 and TRBJ2-6; D is unclear. The V and J ends lost 6 bases and 7 bases respectively, with 7 bases between them. This CDR3 spans 12 amino acids. The germline CDR1 and CDR2 sequences are KGHSH and LQKENI. CDR3 protein: CASSLRANVLTF. Here the CDR3 DNA reads TGTGCCAGCTCCTTACGAGCCAACGTCCTGACTTTC. Full variable domain (remainder filled in from reference TRBV18 and TRBJ2-6): NAGVMQNPRHLVRRRGQEARLRCSPMKGHSHVYWYRQLPEEGLKFMVYLQKENIIDESGMPKERFSAEFPKEGPSILRIQQVVRGDSAAYFCASSLRANVLTFGAGSRLTVL.

Ten or more counts support this clonotype. J is TRBJ2-7 and V is TRBV27, with D hard to call. V lost 6 bases and J lost 4, with 10 bases in between. CDR3 length equals 12 residues. CDR1 is MNHEY and CDR2 is SMNVEV in the germline V gene (reference sequence). For the CDR3, the DNA is TGTGCCAGCAGCTTGTGGGGTTACGAGCAGTACTTC. Protein: CASSLWGYEQYF.

In this sample, this clonotype turned up many times. The chain's CDR3 is CASSQGSGTGVYNEQFF. In DNA form, the CDR3 reads TGTGCCAGCAGCCAGGGGTCTGGGACAGGGGTCTACAATGAGCAGTTCTTC. V and J are TRBV3-1 and TRBJ2-1; 10 bases align to TRBD1. V was clipped by 3 bases and J by 3 bases; unmatched bases: 8. Per germline, CDR1 LGHDT and CDR2 YNNKEL (reference sequence). This CDR3 is built from 17 residues.

This clonotype showed up many times. The chain links TRBV16 to TRBJ1-1, with no clear D. The CDR3 consists of 15 residues. Trimming took off 0 bases at V and 6 bases at J, with 14 bases between the two ends. CDR1 is KGHSY and CDR2 is FQNENV in the germline V gene. The CDR3 here is CASSQSGSGFAEAFF. CDR3 in DNA: TGTGCCAGCAGCCAATCGGGATCGGGGTTCGCTGAAGCTTTCTTT. Full variable domain (rest looked up from reference TRBV16 and TRBJ1-1): GEEVAQTPKHLVRGEGQKAKLYCAPIKGHSYVFWYQQVLKNEFKFLISFQNENVFDETGMPKERFSAKCLPNSPCSLEIQATKLEDSAVYFCASSQSGSGFAEAFFGQGTRLTVV.

In this sample, this clonotype turned up once. It may be a read error: a sequence one base away is much more abundant. This chain connects TRBV7-9 to TRBJ2-7; D is unclear. Per the germline V gene, CDR1 is SEHNR and CDR2 is FQNEAQ (reference sequence). The CDR3 runs 12 residues. Trimming cost V 5 bases and J 3 bases, with 8 bases left between them. In DNA, the CDR3 is TGTGCCAGCAGCGCAGCTTGCTACGAGCAGTACTTC. Translation gives CASSAACYEQYF.

CDR3 nucleotides: TGTGCCAGCAGTTTAAGCGGAAGGAGCACAGATACGCAGTATTTT. Protein: CASSLSGRSTDTQYF. J is TRBJ2-3 and V is TRBV28; TRBD2 is a possible D gene (5 bases). V dropped 2 bases and J dropped 0 bases, with 9 bases sitting between them. There are 15 residues in the CDR3. Germline V lookup: CDR1 MDHEN, CDR2 SYDVKM.

This clonotype was recorded at least ten times. V and J are TRBV6-5 and TRBJ2-1; D call uncertain. Trimming pared 2 bases from V and 4 bases from J, leaving 9 bases between. The CDR3 length is 14 residues. The germline gives CDR1 MNHEY, CDR2 SVGAGI. The CDR3: CASSYGQVYNEQFF. The CDR3 region has the DNA TGTGCCAGCAGTTACGGGCAGGTATACAATGAGCAGTTCTTC.

Ten or more counts support this clonotype. This rearrangement joins TRBV6-2 or TRBV6-3 to TRBJ2-5; 7 nucleotides align to TRBD1. The CDR3 covers 16 residues. J gave up 0 bases and V 2 bases, and 6 bases lay outside the gene matches. The V gene's germline CDR1 is MNHEY and CDR2 SVGEGT. In DNA form, the CDR3 reads TGTGCCAGCAGTTACCTCCCGACAGGGAACCAAGAGACCCAGTACTTC. This gives the protein CASSYLPTGNQETQYF.

This clonotype showed up many times. The chain recombines TRBV12-3 or TRBV12-4 with TRBJ2-5; possibly TRBD2 for D (6 bases). The CDR3 runs to 14 residues. V lost 6 bases and J 5 bases, leaving 16 bases between the germline ends. The CDR3 DNA follows: TGTGCCAGCAGCCTCTCCGGGGCGGGGGAGACCCAGTACTTC. This encodes CASSLSGAGETQYF.

The genes are TRBV4-3 and TRBJ1-3; 8 nucleotides line up with TRBD1. This CDR3 is built from 16 residues. CDR1 and CDR2 (germline): LGHNA, YSLEER. With V trimmed by 4 bases and J by 2 bases, 7 bases remained unmatched. CDR3 protein: CASSLGQGLAGNTIYF. As DNA, the CDR3 is TGCGCCAGCAGCCTCGGACAGGGTTTAGCTGGAAACACCATATATTTT.

This clonotype was observed many times. This chain connects TRBV30 to TRBJ2-4, with a tentative D call TRBD1 (5 bases). Looked up from germline, CDR1 is GTSNPN and CDR2 is SVGIG (reference sequence). Trimming removed 0 bases at V and 8 bases at J, with 11 bases between. The CDR3 totals 13 residues. In DNA form, the CDR3 reads TGTGCCTGGAGTGTCTTCAGGGCGGACATTCAGTACTTC. This encodes CAWSVFRADIQYF.

CDR3 region: CASSPPDKFANTGELFF. The CDR3 DNA follows: TGTGCCAGCTCACCGCCGGACAAGTTCGCGAACACCGGGGAGCTGTTTTTT. V is TRBV18 and J is TRBJ2-2; TRBD1 might be the D (5 bases). V shed 3 bases and J shed 0 bases, with 14 bases lying between them. The CDR3 consists of 17 residues. The germline V gene encodes CDR1 KGHSH and CDR2 LQKENI.

This clonotype was detected ten times or more. V usage is TRBV2 and J usage is TRBJ1-1; D is ambiguous. V lost 3 bases, J lost 5 bases, and 13 bases lay in between. The CDR3 has 14 residues. Germline V gives CDR1 SNHLY, CDR2 FYNNEI. The CDR3 coding sequence is TGTGCCAGCAGTGAGAGCAGTGTGGGGACTGAAGCTTTCTTT. It is translated as CASSESSVGTEAFF.

In this sample, this clonotype turned up a few times. The chain links TRBV2 to TRBJ2-1, with a tentative D call TRBD1 (6 bases). CDR1 SNHLY and CDR2 FYNNEI come from the germline V gene. The CDR3 runs to 14 residues. Trimming pared 8 bases from V and 9 bases from J, leaving 20 bases between. This CDR3 reads CASPPGQDPGEQFF. In nucleotides, the CDR3 is TGTGCCAGCCCCCCGGGACAAGACCCTGGTGAGCAGTTCTTC.

The chain has TRBV6-1 and TRBJ2-1, with TRBD2 identical over 9 bases. Germline loops: CDR1 MNHNS, CDR2 SASEGT. V shed 2 bases and J 4 bases; nucleotides not matched to a gene: 6. This CDR3 is built from 16 residues. The CDR3 spells CASSELAGTRYNEQFF. The CDR3 DNA sequence: TGTGCCAGCAGTGAACTAGCGGGGACCCGTTACAATGAGCAGTTCTTC.